The 23 T cell receptor beta chains presented below share a single source sample, sequenced in a study of T cells in Graves' hyperthyroidism and ophthalmopathy. Amplified regions were TCR beta CDR3 sequences from RNA transcripts. First-round RT-PCR of the TCR CDR3 relied on the HTBI primer set. TCRdb re-called the multiplex PCR reads through MiXCR, storing one row per CDR3 protein. The sample carries some 560,000 distinct CDR3 sequences, 11% to 15% recorded once. Material: blood. The receptors here all came from a woman aged 40-49 years with Graves' hyperthyroidism.

The rearrangement uses TRBV6-1 and TRBJ1-2; possible D gene TRBD1, 6 bases. The CDR3 has 13 amino acids. V shed 6 bases and J shed 3 bases, with 11 bases lying between them. Per the germline V gene, CDR1 is MNHNS and CDR2 is SASEGT. CDR3 bases: TGTGCCAGCAGAGCAGGGGTTGACTATGGCTACACCTTC. This codes for CASRAGVDYGYTF.

Note on this clonotype: A clone one base away is much larger, so this may be a read error. CDR3 in DNA: TGTGCCAGCGGTTTAATTGGGACGGAGAATGAAAAACTGTTTTTT. Residues: CASGLIGTENEKLFF. The V call is TRBV28, the J call TRBJ1-4; TRBD1 is a possible D gene (5 bases). The CDR3 is 15 residues long. Looked up from germline, CDR1 is MDHEN and CDR2 is SYDVKM.

Regarding this clonotype: This CDR3 fails to terminate in the conserved phenylalanine or tryptophan, so it likely reflects a read error. This rearrangement joins TRBV28 to TRBJ2-4; 9 bases map to TRBD2. The germline V gene has CDR1 MDHEN and CDR2 SYDVKM. The length of the CDR3 is 19 residues. V lost 3 bases and J lost 0; bases outside the gene matches: 12. The CDR3 loop reads CASSFTRGVAGEAKNIQYL. The CDR3 bases are TGTGCCAGCAGTTTTACCCGGGGGGTAGCGGGAGAAGCCAAAAACATTCAGTACCTC.

There are many counts of this clonotype. The chain couples TRBV11-3 to TRBJ1-1; D gene ambiguous. The germline CDR1 and CDR2 sequences are SGHNT and YENEEA. The CDR3 spans 12 residues. Trimming removed 5 bases at V and 6 bases at J, with 10 bases between. CDR3 in DNA: TGTGCCAGCAGCCTCGGTAACGCTGAAGCTTTCTTT. Translation gives CASSLGNAEAFF. Full variable domain (rest looked up from reference TRBV11-3 and TRBJ1-1): EAGVVQSPRYKIIEKKQPVAFWCNPISGHNTLYWYLQNLGQGPELLIRYENEEAVDDSQLPKDRFSAERLKGVDSTLKIQPAELGDSAVYLCASSLGNAEAFFGQGTRLTVV.

The chain couples TRBV6-6 to TRBJ1-2; the D gene is possibly TRBD1 (6 bases). The CDR3 is 14 amino acids. Trimming shortened V by 2 bases and J by 4 bases, and 11 bases separated the two germline ends. CDR1 and CDR2 from the germline V gene are MNHNY and SVGAGI (reference sequence). This CDR3 is CASSYEGDFYGYTF. The CDR3 DNA reads as TGTGCCAGCAGTTACGAGGGGGACTTCTATGGCTACACCTTC.

The sample holds many counts of this clonotype. The chain recombines TRBV5-8 with TRBJ2-3; 10 nucleotides agree with TRBD2. The CDR3 has 15 amino acids. J lost 6 bases, V lost 4 bases, and 8 bases had no gene match. Germline assignment: CDR1 SGHTS and CDR2 YDEGEE. This CDR3 is CASSPTSGSWDTQYF. In DNA, the CDR3 is TGTGCCAGCAGCCCGACTAGCGGGTCGTGGGATACGCAGTATTTT.

This clonotype has more than one count but fewer than ten. The chain employs TRBV13 and TRBJ2-7; either TRBD1 or TRBD2 may supply D (5 bases each). Germline CDR1 reads PRHDT; CDR2 reads FYEKMQ (reference sequence). This CDR3 spans 15 amino acids. Trimming cost V 1 base and J 4 bases, with 14 bases left between them. CDR3 protein: CASSLVGGPTYEQYF. The CDR3, as DNA: TGTGCCAGCAGCTTAGTTGGGGGACCGACGTACGAGCAGTACTTC.

This clonotype occurred many times. The CDR3, as DNA: TGTGCCAGCCGGGCGGGAATGGGGCTCAATGAGCAGTTCTTC. It is translated as CASRAGMGLNEQFF. J is TRBJ2-1 and V is TRBV3-1, with D possibly being TRBD2 (6 bases). Trimming took off 8 bases at V and 6 bases at J, with 17 bases between the two ends. CDR1 and CDR2 (germline): LGHDT, YNNKEL (reference sequence). This CDR3 has 14 residues.

This clonotype was recorded many times. Here the CDR3 reads CASSVTPGQPQHF. The CDR3 DNA follows: TGCGCCAGCAGCGTGACCCCGGGTCAGCCCCAGCATTTT. J is TRBJ1-5 and V is TRBV5-1; D unresolved. The CDR3 sequence is 13 residues long. The V gene lost 4 bases and the J gene lost 6 bases, with 11 bases spanning the gap. CDR1 is SGHRS and CDR2 is YFSETQ in the germline V gene.

This clonotype was detected a few times. A much larger clone differs by one base, so this may be a read error. J is TRBJ2-1 and V is TRBV24-1; TRBD2 matches at 11 bases. CDR1 is KGHDR and CDR2 is SFDVKD in the germline V gene. The CDR3 is made up of 15 amino acids. CDR3 protein: CAASDVGLAGGEQFF. The CDR3 coding sequence is TGTGCCGCCAGTGATGTCGGACTAGCGGGTGGTGAGCAGTTCTTC.

The table lists this clonotype with a few counts. This may stem from a read error, because a much larger clone lies one nucleotide away. The chain carries TRBV20-1 and TRBJ2-3; 9 bases are a match to TRBD1. The CDR3 is 14 residues long. CDR1 DFQATT and CDR2 SNEGSKA come from the germline V gene (reference sequence). The CDR3 loop reads CSEYTGQGTDAQYF. CDR3 in DNA: TGCAGTGAATACACGGGACAGGGAACAGATGCGCAGTATTTT.

This clonotype was detected many times. This chain links TRBV2 with TRBJ2-5; no clear D. Germline V lookup: CDR1 SNHLY, CDR2 FYNNEI. This CDR3 spans 13 amino acids. Deletions cut 4 bases from V and 5 bases from J, with 11 bases between. Here the CDR3 reads CASSGSGTETQYF. The CDR3 DNA reads TGTGCCAGCAGTGGGAGTGGAACGGAGACCCAGTACTTC.

This clonotype was found a few times. The rearrangement uses TRBV19 and TRBJ1-5; 10 bases map to TRBD1. Germline loops: CDR1 LNHDA, CDR2 SQIVND (reference sequence). There are 15 residues in the CDR3. The V segment lost 7 bases and the J segment 5 bases; nucleotides outside the gene matches: 8. CDR3 in amino acids: CASTPTGGDHQPQHF. CDR3 bases: TGTGCCAGTACCCCGACAGGGGGCGACCATCAGCCCCAGCATTTT.

CDR3 residues: CASSRPGESQYF. The CDR3, as DNA: TGTGCCAGTAGTAGACCCGGGGAATCCCAGTACTTC. V is TRBV19 and J is TRBJ2-5; a possible D gene is TRBD2 (5 bases). Trimming took off 4 bases at V and 9 bases at J, with 12 bases between the two ends. This CDR3 region has 12 residues. Germline V lookup: CDR1 LNHDA, CDR2 SQIVND (reference sequence).

This clonotype was seen ten or more times. The chain has TRBV20-1 and TRBJ2-5; tentatively, D is TRBD1 or TRBD2 (5 bases each). The germline V gene has CDR1 DFQATT and CDR2 SNEGSKA (reference sequence). This CDR3 is built from 12 residues. Trimming left V 4 bases short and J 2 bases short, with 8 bases between. Written as DNA, the CDR3 is TGCAGTGCTATTGGGGGACAAGAGACCCAGTACTTC. This codes for CSAIGGQETQYF.

This clonotype has just a few counts. The chain is built from TRBV19 and TRBJ2-2; TRBD2 might be the D (6 bases). The CDR3 consists of 14 residues. Germline CDR1 LNHDA, CDR2 SQIVND (reference sequence). Trimming removed 7 bases from V and 4 bases from J, with 13 bases in between. The CDR3: CASKPLAPTGELFF. DNA of the CDR3: TGTGCCAGTAAACCCCTAGCGCCCACCGGGGAGCTGTTTTTT.

This clonotype was seen ten or more times. This sequence joins TRBV28 and TRBJ2-7; 7 bases fit TRBD1. This CDR3 region has 14 residues. The germline CDR1 and CDR2 sequences are MDHEN and SYDVKM. V dropped 7 bases and J dropped 5; count of bases not matched to a gene: 11. The CDR3 bases are TGTGCCAGCACTGCGAGTGACAGGGCGAACGAGCAGTACTTC. This sequence encodes CASTASDRANEQYF.

V and J are TRBV27 and TRBJ2-2; 9 bases align to TRBD1. Germline loops: CDR1 MNHEY, CDR2 SMNVEV (reference sequence). The CDR3 is 15 amino acids. The ends lost 7 bases at V and 1 base at J; junction bases unmatched: 4. CDR3 sequence: CASKTDRGNTGELFF. The CDR3 coding sequence is TGTGCCAGCAAAACGGACAGGGGGAACACCGGGGAGCTGTTTTTT.

This clonotype was detected ten times or more. J is TRBJ2-1 and V is TRBV5-4; possibly TRBD1 or TRBD2 for D (5 bases each). V dropped 3 bases and J dropped 2 bases, with 9 bases sitting between them. In germline, CDR1 is SGHNT, CDR2 YYREEE (reference sequence). The CDR3 totals 14 residues. CDR3 residues: CASSSTGPYNEQFF. The DNA of the CDR3 is TGTGCCAGCAGCTCGACGGGACCCTACAATGAGCAGTTCTTC.

The J gene is TRBJ2-2, the V gene TRBV15; D call uncertain. Trimming pared 0 bases from V and 6 bases from J, leaving 8 bases between. CDR1 and CDR2 from the germline V gene are LNHNV and YYDKDF (reference sequence). CDR3 length equals 14 residues. The CDR3 region has the DNA TGTGCCACCAGCAGAGATAAGGGATCCGGGGAGCTGTTTTTT. Residues: CATSRDKGSGELFF.

This clonotype has only a few counts. This rearrangement joins TRBV29-1 to TRBJ2-1; 12 nucleotides match TRBD2. V shed 6 bases and J 0 bases; nucleotides not matched to a gene: 12. Germline loops: CDR1 SQVTM, CDR2 ANQGSEA. The CDR3 is 18 amino acids. CDR3 bases: TGCAGCGTACCATATGGACTAGCGGGGCTAAGCTCCTACAATGAGCAGTTCTTC. This codes for CSVPYGLAGLSSYNEQFF.

This clonotype was found a few times. The CDR3 sequence: CASSLAAGTRYEQFF. CDR3 nucleotide sequence: TGTGCCAGCAGCTTAGCGGCCGGGACTAGATATGAGCAGTTCTTC. The chain joins TRBV7-8 to TRBJ2-1; TRBD2 matches at 8 bases. The CDR3 has 15 amino acids. Losses at the gene ends were 0 bases for V and 8 bases for J; bases not matched to a gene: 6. Germline V gene lookup returns CDR1 SGHVS and CDR2 FQNEAQ.

V is TRBV2 and J is TRBJ2-5, with TRBD1 matching 7 bases. Germline V gene sequence: CDR1 SNHLY, CDR2 FYNNEI. With 7 bases clipped from V and 4 bases from J, the junction kept 9 bases outside the gene matches. This CDR3 contains 14 residues. CDR3 loop: CASNRQGVRETQYF. CDR3 nucleotide sequence: TGTGCCAGCAATAGACAGGGAGTACGAGAGACCCAGTACTTC.